This T cell receptor beta chain was captured by sequencing in a study of T cell responses to AZD1222 COVID-19 vaccine. This CDR3 is built from 14 residues. From germline, CDR1 is SGHRS and CDR2 YFSETQ. Trimming pared 5 bases from V and 1 base from J, leaving 12 bases between. Sequenced by immunoSEQ multiplex PCR; TCRdb stores in-frame clones only, minus some. Of 100,000 to 120,000 clones listed, about 88% are singletons. The rearrangement joins TRBV5-1 to TRBJ1-1; D gene unclear. The source is an adult in good health. Sequencing was performed on peripheral blood, taken on day 0 of AZD1222 vaccination. The CDR3 spells CASRLSGQNTEAFF. The CDR3 nucleotides read TGCGCCAGCAGATTATCAGGCCAGAACACTGAAGCTTTCTTT.